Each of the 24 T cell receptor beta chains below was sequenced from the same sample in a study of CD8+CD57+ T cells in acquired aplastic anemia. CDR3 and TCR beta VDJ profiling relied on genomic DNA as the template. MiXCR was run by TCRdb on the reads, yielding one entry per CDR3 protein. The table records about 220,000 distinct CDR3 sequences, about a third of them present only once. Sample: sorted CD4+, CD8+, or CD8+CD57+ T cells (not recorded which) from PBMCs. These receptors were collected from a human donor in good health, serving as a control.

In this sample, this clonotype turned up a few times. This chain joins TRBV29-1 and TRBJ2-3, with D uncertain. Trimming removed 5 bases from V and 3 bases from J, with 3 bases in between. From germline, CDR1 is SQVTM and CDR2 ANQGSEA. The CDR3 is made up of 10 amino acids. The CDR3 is CSVSTDTQYF. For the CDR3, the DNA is TGCAGCGTTTCTACAGATACGCAGTATTTT.

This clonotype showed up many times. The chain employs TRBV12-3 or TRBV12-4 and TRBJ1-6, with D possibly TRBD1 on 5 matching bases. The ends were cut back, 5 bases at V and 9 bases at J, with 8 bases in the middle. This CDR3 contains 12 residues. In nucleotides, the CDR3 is TGTGCCAGCAGTAGCGGGGCTTCACCCCTCCACTTT. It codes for CASSSGASPLHF.

In nucleotides, the CDR3 is TGCAGTGCCGGGAGGAGCCAGCCCCAGCATTTT. Residues: CSAGRSQPQHF. The chain is built from TRBV20-1 and TRBJ1-5; D call uncertain. Germline values: CDR1 DFQATT, CDR2 SNEGSKA (reference sequence). This CDR3 contains 11 residues. The V and J ends lost 6 bases and 7 bases respectively, with 10 bases between them.

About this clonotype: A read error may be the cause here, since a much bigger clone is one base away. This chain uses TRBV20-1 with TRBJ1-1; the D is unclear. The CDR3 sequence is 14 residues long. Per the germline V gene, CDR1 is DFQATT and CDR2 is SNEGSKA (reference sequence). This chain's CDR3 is CGVLGLTTDTEAFF. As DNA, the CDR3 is TGCGGTGTCCTAGGACTAACAACTGACACTGAAGCTTTCTTT.

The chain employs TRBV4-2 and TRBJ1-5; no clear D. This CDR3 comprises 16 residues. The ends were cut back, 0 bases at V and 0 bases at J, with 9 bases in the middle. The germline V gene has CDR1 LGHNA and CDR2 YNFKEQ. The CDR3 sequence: CASSQDLTYSNQPQHF. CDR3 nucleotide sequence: TGTGCCAGCAGCCAAGATTTGACCTATAGCAATCAGCCCCAGCATTTT.

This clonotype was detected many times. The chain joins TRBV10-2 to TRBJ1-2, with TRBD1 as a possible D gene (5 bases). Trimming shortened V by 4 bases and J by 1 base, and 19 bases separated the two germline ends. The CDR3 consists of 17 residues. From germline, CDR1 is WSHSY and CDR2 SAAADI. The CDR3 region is CASSAGWHRGFNYGYTF. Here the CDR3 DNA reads TGCGCCAGCAGTGCAGGGTGGCATCGAGGGTTTAACTATGGCTACACCTTC.

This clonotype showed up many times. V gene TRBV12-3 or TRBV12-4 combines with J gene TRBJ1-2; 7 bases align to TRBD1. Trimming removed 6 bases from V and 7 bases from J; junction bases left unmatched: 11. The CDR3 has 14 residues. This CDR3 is CASSPWGQLPGYTF. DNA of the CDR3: TGTGCCAGCAGCCCCTGGGGACAGTTGCCTGGCTACACCTTC.

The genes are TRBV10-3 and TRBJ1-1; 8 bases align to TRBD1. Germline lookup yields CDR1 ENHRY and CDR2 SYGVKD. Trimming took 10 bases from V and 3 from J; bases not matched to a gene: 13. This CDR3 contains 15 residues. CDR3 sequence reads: CASSRTGNVYTEAFF. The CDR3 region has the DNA TGTGCCAGCAGCAGGACAGGGAATGTATACACTGAAGCTTTCTTT.

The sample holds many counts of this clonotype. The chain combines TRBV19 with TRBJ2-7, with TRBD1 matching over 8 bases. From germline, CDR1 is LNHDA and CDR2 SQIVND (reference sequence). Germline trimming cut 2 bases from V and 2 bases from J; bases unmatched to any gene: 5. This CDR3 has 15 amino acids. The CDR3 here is CASSITGTGAYEQYF. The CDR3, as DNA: TGTGCCAGTAGTATAACCGGGACAGGAGCCTACGAGCAGTACTTC. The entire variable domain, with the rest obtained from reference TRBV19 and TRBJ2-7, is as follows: DGGITQSPKYLFRKEGQNVTLSCEQNLNHDAMYWYRQDPGQGLRLIYYSQIVNDFQKGDIAEGYSVSREKKESFPLTVTSAQKNPTAFYLCASSITGTGAYEQYFGPGTRLTVT.

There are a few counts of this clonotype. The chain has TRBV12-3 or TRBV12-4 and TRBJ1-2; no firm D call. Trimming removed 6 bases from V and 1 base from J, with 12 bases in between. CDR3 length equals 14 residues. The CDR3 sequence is CASRGSAVNYGYTF. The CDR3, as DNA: TGTGCCAGCAGAGGGTCAGCAGTTAACTATGGCTACACCTTC.

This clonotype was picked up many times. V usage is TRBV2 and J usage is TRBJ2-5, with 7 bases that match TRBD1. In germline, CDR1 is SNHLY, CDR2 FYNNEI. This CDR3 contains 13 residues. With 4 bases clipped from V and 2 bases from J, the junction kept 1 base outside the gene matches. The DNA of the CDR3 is TGTGCCAGCAGTGGGGACAGACAAGAGACCCAGTACTTC. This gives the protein CASSGDRQETQYF.

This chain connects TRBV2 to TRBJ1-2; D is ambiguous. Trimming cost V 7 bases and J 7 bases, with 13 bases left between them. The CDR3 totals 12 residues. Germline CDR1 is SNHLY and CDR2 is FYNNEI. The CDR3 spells CASTRRDGGYTF. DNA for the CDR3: TGTGCCAGCACAAGGAGGGATGGTGGCTACACCTTC.

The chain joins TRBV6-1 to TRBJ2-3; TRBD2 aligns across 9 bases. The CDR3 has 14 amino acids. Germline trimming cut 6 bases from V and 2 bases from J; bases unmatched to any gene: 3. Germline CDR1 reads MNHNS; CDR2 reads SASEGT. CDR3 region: CASRLAGPTDTQYF. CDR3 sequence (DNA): TGTGCCAGCAGGCTAGCGGGACCCACAGATACGCAGTATTTT.

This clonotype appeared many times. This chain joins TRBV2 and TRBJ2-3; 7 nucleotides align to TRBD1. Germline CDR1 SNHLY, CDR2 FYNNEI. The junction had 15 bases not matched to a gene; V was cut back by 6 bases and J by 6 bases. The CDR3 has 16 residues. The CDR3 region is CASRKGQPNLPDTQYF. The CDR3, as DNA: TGTGCCAGCAGGAAGGGACAGCCCAATTTACCGGATACGCAGTATTTT. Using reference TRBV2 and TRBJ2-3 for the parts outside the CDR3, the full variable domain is EPEVTQTPSHQVTQMGQEVILRCVPISNHLYFYWYRQILGQKVEFLVSFYNNEISEKSEIFDDQFSVERPDGSNFTLKIRSTKLEDSAMYFCASRKGQPNLPDTQYFGPGTRLTVL.

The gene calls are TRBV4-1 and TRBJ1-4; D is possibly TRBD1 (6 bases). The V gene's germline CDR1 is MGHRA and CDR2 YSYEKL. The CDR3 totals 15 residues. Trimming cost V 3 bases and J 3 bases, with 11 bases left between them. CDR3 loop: CASSQGRTANEKLFF. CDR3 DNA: TGCGCCAGCAGCCAGGGGCGGACAGCTAATGAAAAACTGTTTTTT.

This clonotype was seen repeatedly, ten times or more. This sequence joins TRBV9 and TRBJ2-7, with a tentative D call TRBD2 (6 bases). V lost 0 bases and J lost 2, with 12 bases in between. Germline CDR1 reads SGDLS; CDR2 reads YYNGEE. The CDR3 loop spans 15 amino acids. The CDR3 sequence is CASSVDGGTPYEQYF. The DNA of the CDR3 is TGTGCCAGCAGCGTAGATGGGGGGACCCCCTACGAGCAGTACTTC.

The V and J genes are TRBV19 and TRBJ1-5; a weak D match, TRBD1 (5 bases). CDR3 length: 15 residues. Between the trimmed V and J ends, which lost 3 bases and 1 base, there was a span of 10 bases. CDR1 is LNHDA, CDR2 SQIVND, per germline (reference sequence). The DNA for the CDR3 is TGTGCCAGTAGTATTGGGGGTTTAAGCAATCAGCCCCAGCATTTT. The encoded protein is CASSIGGLSNQPQHF.

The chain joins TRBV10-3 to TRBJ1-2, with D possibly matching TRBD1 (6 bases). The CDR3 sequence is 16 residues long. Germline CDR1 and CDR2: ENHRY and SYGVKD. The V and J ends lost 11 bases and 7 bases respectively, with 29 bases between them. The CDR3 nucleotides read TGTGCCTTCGGACTAGAACCTACGAGCAGGGGAACTGGCTACACCTTC. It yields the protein CAFGLEPTSRGTGYTF.

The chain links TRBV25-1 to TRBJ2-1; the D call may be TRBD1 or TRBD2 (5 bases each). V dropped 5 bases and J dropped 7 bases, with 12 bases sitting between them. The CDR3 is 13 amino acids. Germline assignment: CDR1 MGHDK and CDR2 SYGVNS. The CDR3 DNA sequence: TGTGCCAGCAGTCCAGGGACGCTTAATGAGCAGTTCTTC. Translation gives CASSPGTLNEQFF.

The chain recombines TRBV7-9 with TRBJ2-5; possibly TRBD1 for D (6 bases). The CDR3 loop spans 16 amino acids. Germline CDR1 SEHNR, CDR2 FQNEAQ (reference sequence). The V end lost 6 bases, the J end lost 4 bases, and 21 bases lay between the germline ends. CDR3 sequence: CASSLLGGQGIETQYF. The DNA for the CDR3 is TGTGCCAGCAGTTTATTAGGGGGTCAGGGAATAGAGACCCAGTACTTC.

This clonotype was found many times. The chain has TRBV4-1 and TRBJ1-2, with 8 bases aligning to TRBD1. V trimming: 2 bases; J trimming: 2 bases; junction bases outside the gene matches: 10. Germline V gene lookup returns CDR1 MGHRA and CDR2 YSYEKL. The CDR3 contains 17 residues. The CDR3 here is CASSQPRTGRANYGYTF. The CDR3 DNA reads TGCGCCAGCAGCCAACCTAGGACAGGGAGGGCCAACTATGGCTACACCTTC.

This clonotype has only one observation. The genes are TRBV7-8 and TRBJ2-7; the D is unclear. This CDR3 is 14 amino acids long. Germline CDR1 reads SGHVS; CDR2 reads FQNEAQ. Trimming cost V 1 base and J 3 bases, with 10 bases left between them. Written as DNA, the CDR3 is TGTGCCAGCAGCTTAGGCCAGGCCCTCTACGAGCAGTACTTC. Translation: CASSLGQALYEQYF.

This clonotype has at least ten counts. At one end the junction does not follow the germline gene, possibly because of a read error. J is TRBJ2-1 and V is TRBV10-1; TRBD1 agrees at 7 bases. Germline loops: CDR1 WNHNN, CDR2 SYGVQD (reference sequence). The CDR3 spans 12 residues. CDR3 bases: TGCGCCAGCAGCCAAGACAGGGAAAGGCGCAATTTC. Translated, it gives CASSQDRERRNF.

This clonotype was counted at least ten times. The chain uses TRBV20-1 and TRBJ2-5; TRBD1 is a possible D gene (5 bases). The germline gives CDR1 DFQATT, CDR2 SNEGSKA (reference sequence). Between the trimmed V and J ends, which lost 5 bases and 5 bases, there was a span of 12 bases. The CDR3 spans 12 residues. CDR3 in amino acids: CSAGQDTETQYF. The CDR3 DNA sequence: TGCAGTGCTGGACAAGACACGGAGACCCAGTACTTC.